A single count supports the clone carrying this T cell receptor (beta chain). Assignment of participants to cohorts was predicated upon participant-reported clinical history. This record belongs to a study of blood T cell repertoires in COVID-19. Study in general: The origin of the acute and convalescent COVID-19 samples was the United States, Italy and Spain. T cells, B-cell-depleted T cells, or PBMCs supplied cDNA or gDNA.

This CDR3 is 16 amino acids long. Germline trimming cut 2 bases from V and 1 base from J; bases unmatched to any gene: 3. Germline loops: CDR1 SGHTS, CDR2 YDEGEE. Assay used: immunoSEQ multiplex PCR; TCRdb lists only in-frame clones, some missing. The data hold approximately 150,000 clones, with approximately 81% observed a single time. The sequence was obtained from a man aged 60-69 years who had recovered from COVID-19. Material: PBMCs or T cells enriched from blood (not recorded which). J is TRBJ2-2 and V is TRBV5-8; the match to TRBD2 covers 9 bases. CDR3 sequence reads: CASSLRLAVNTGELFF. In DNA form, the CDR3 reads TGTGCCAGCAGCTTAAGACTAGCGGTGAACACCGGGGAGCTGTTTTTT.